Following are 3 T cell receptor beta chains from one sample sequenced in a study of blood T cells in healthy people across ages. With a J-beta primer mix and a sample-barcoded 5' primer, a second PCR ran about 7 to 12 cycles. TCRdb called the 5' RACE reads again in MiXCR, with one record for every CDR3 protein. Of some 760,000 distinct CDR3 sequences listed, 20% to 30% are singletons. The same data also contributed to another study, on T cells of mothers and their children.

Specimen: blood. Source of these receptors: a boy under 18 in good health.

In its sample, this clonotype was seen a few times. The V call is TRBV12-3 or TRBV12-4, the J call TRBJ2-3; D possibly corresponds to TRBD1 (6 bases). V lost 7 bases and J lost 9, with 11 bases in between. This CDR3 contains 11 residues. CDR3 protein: CASTPGQTQYF. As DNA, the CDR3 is TGTGCCAGCACACCGGGACAAACGCAGTATTTT.

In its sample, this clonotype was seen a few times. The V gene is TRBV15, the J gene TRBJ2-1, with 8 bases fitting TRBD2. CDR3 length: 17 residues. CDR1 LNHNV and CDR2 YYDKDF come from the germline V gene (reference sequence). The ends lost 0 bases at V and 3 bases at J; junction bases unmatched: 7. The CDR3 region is CATSRDYGGGIYNEQFF. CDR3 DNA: TGTGCCACCAGCAGAGATTATGGCGGGGGGATCTACAATGAGCAGTTCTTC.

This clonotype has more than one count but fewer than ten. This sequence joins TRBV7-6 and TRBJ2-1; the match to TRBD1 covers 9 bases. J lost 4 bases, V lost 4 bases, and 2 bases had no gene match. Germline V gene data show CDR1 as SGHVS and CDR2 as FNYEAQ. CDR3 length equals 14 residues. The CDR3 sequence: CASSWGTGYNEQFF. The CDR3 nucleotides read TGTGCCAGCAGCTGGGGGACAGGGTACAATGAGCAGTTCTTC.